The 22 T cell receptor beta chains in this list originate from one sample, sequenced in a study of blood T cell repertoires in COVID-19 (dated by TCRdb to about 2020). The library was built by means of the immunoSEQ multiplex PCR assay. TCRdb took over this immuneACCESS table, retaining in-frame rearrangements with V and J assigned. Such tables are incomplete; in checked studies, under half of the missing clones stem from an unresolved V gene, and the remainder is unexplained. This sample is represented by 370,000 or so clones; approximately 80% of them were singletons. The top ten constitute more than 0.85% of the sample. Sequencing was performed on peripheral blood. These receptors all come from a human donor with acute or convalescent COVID-19. The donor label of this sample is uncertain.

This chain uses TRBV7-2 with TRBJ1-2; weak D call: TRBD1 (6 bases). The CDR3 contains 16 residues. V was clipped by 0 bases and J by 4 bases, with 15 bases between them. CDR1 is SGHTA and CDR2 is FQGNSA in the germline V gene. CDR3: CASSLALIGGVYGYTF. CDR3 in DNA: TGTGCCAGCAGCTTAGCGCTGATAGGGGGTGTCTATGGCTACACCTTC.

This clone appeared once. V and J are TRBV19 and TRBJ2-2, with a weak D call TRBD2 (6 bases). Trimming left V 1 base short and J 6 bases short, with 12 bases between. Germline V gene sequence: CDR1 LNHDA, CDR2 SQIVND (reference sequence). The CDR3 is 15 amino acids. CDR3 residues: CASSIGREFAGELFF. CDR3 nucleotides: TGTGCCAGTAGTATAGGACGGGAGTTCGCCGGGGAGCTGTTTTTT.

The chain recombines TRBV19 with TRBJ1-4; D perhaps matches TRBD1 (5 bases). CDR1 and CDR2 (germline): LNHDA, SQIVND (reference sequence). The CDR3 is 16 residues long. V lost 5 bases and J 3 bases, leaving 16 bases between the germline ends. The CDR3 coding sequence is TGTGCCAGTAGTTCAAGACGGGGGAGATCTAATGAAAAACTGTTTTTT. This encodes CASSSRRGRSNEKLFF. The full variable domain, in which reference TRBV19 and TRBJ1-4 provide the parts outside the CDR3, is DGGITQSPKYLFRKEGQNVTLSCEQNLNHDAMYWYRQDPGQGLRLIYYSQIVNDFQKGDIAEGYSVSREKKESFPLTVTSAQKNPTAFYLCASSSRRGRSNEKLFFGSGTQLSVL.

The chain combines TRBV27 with TRBJ1-4; 7 bases map to TRBD1. Germline V gene sequence: CDR1 MNHEY, CDR2 SMNVEV (reference sequence). With 6 bases clipped from V and 7 bases from J, the junction kept 8 bases outside the gene matches. This CDR3 comprises 14 residues. The CDR3 sequence: CASRSQGYSEKLFF. The CDR3 DNA reads as TGTGCCAGCAGGTCACAGGGGTATAGTGAAAAACTGTTTTTT. The full variable domain, completed using reference TRBV27 and TRBJ1-4, is EAQVTQNPRYLITVTGKKLTVTCSQNMNHEYMSWYRQDPGLGLRQIYYSMNVEVTDKGDVPEGYKVSRKEKRNFPLILESPSPNQTSLYFCASRSQGYSEKLFFGSGTQLSVL.

Written as DNA, the CDR3 is TGTGCCAGCAGTCCCGTGGGAGGGCCGGTCGAGCAGTACTTC. Translating it yields CASSPVGGPVEQYF. The V call is TRBV5-4, the J call TRBJ2-7; 7 bases are a match to TRBD2. The CDR3 has 14 amino acids. V shed 5 bases, J shed 6 bases, and the junction held 11 bases outside the gene matches. Germline assignment: CDR1 SGHNT and CDR2 YYREEE (reference sequence).

The chain couples TRBV28 to TRBJ1-1, with D maybe TRBD1 (6 bases). The CDR3 contains 15 residues. The V gene lost 2 bases and the J gene lost 0 bases, with 10 bases spanning the gap. The germline V gene has CDR1 MDHEN and CDR2 SYDVKM. CDR3 sequence (DNA): TGTGCCAGCAGTTTACTCGGGGACATGAACACTGAAGCTTTCTTT. Amino acid sequence: CASSLLGDMNTEAFF.

This clone has just one count. The CDR3 sequence is CASSDTDRTNTEAFF. In DNA form, the CDR3 reads TGCGCCAGCAGTGATACGGACAGGACGAACACTGAAGCTTTCTTT. V and J are TRBV10-1 and TRBJ1-1; 7 bases align to TRBD1. The junction had 5 bases not matched to a gene; V was cut back by 3 bases and J by 1 base. Germline V gives CDR1 WNHNN, CDR2 SYGVQD (reference sequence). The CDR3 contains 15 residues.

The chain couples TRBV19 to TRBJ2-1, with 7 bases fitting TRBD2. V lost 8 bases, J lost 0 bases, and 7 bases stayed unmatched. CDR3 size: 15 residues. CDR1 is LNHDA and CDR2 is SQIVND in the germline V gene (reference sequence). CDR3 DNA: TGTGCCAGTGCTGGGACTACAAGCTCCTACAATGAGCAGTTCTTC. Its translation: CASAGTTSSYNEQFF.

The chain carries TRBV18 and TRBJ2-1; TRBD1 matches 7 bases. V trimming: 3 bases; J trimming: 5 bases; junction bases outside the gene matches: 7. The length of the CDR3 is 15 residues. Germline assignment: CDR1 KGHSH and CDR2 LQKENI. As DNA, the CDR3 is TGTGCCAGCTCACCGAACAGGGGCATCAACAATGAGCAGTTCTTC. It translates to CASSPNRGINNEQFF.

The rearrangement uses TRBV27 and TRBJ2-7; D unclear. V lost 5 bases, J lost 2 bases, and 7 bases lay in between. The germline gives CDR1 MNHEY, CDR2 SMNVEV (reference sequence). The CDR3 runs to 12 residues. The CDR3 loop reads CASSPSPYEQYF. CDR3 nucleotides: TGTGCCAGCAGTCCCTCTCCCTACGAGCAGTACTTC.

V gene TRBV3-1 (or the pseudogene TRBV3-2) combines with J gene TRBJ1-1; TRBD1 is a possible D gene (5 bases). There are 14 residues in the CDR3. Trimming shortened V by 2 bases and J by 0 bases, and 7 bases separated the two germline ends. CDR1 and CDR2 from the germline V gene are LGHDT and YNNKEL (reference sequence). CDR3 amino acids: CASSQRQLNTEAFF. CDR3 DNA sequence: TGTGCCAGCAGCCAAAGACAGCTGAACACTGAAGCTTTCTTT.

The gene calls are TRBV14 and TRBJ2-5; 7 nucleotides align to TRBD2. V dropped 6 bases and J dropped 5; count of bases not matched to a gene: 18. CDR1 is SGHDN, CDR2 FVKESK, per germline. CDR3 size: 17 residues. DNA of the CDR3: TGTGCCAGCAGTAGGGAGGCTATCGGGAGGACGTGGGAGACCCAGTACTTC. It specifies CASSREAIGRTWETQYF. The full variable domain, with the rest looked up from reference TRBV14 and TRBJ2-5, is EAGVTQFPSHSVIEKGQTVTLRCDPISGHDNLYWYRRVMGKEIKFLLHFVKESKQDESGMPNNRFLAERTGGTYSTLKVQPAELEDSGVYFCASSREAIGRTWETQYFGPGTRLLVL.

The chain has TRBV11-3 and TRBJ2-3; tentative D call: TRBD1 (6 bases). Germline CDR1 SGHNT, CDR2 YENEEA. Between the trimmed V and J ends, which lost 1 base and 5 bases, there was a span of 22 bases. The CDR3 has 18 amino acids. The CDR3: CASSLGLTGTPGGDTQYF. CDR3 bases: TGTGCCAGCAGCTTAGGACTTACCGGGACACCCGGTGGAGATACGCAGTATTTT.

At least ten counts were recorded for this clone. This sequence joins TRBV30 and TRBJ1-2; D remains unclear. CDR1 and CDR2 from the germline V gene are GTSNPN and SVGIG (reference sequence). The CDR3 is 11 amino acids. V lost 2 bases, J lost 8 bases, and 9 bases lay in between. CDR3 sequence reads: CAWSLPRGYTF. The CDR3 coding sequence is TGTGCCTGGAGTCTCCCGAGGGGCTACACCTTC.

The chain uses TRBV15 and TRBJ2-5; D is possibly TRBD1 (5 bases). CDR1 and CDR2 (germline): LNHNV, YYDKDF (reference sequence). The CDR3 spans 13 residues. Trimming took 3 bases from V and 7 from J, leaving 12 bases between them. The CDR3 loop is CATSSQGTGTQYF. The CDR3 DNA reads as TGTGCCACCAGCAGCCAGGGCACCGGGACCCAGTACTTC. The full variable domain, its missing parts supplied by reference TRBV15 and TRBJ2-5, is DAMVIQNPRYQVTQFGKPVTLSCSQTLNHNVMYWYQQKSSQAPKLLFHYYDKDFNNEADTPDNFQSRRPNTSFCFLDIRSPGLGDTAMYLCATSSQGTGTQYFGPGTRLLVL.

This chain links TRBV6-5 with TRBJ2-7, with D tentatively TRBD1 (5 bases). This CDR3 is 15 amino acids long. CDR1 and CDR2 (germline): MNHEY, SVGAGI. Trimming removed 6 bases from V and 6 bases from J, with 21 bases in between. In DNA form, the CDR3 reads TGTGCCAGCAGAAACCGCGGCAGGGTATATGGCGAGCAGTACTTC. It translates to CASRNRGRVYGEQYF.

The CDR3: CASSGGNTEAFF. The CDR3 DNA is TGTGCCAGCTCTGGCGGAAACACTGAAGCTTTCTTT. V usage is TRBV6-6 and J usage is TRBJ1-1; D remains ambiguous. This CDR3 is built from 12 residues. CDR1 is MNHNY, CDR2 SVGAGI, per germline (reference sequence). The V gene lost 8 bases and the J gene lost 2 bases, with 9 bases spanning the gap.

The chain employs TRBV4-1 and TRBJ1-2; TRBD1 matches 7 bases. The CDR3 runs 16 residues. Germline CDR1 and CDR2: MGHRA and YSYEKL. The V gene end was trimmed by 2 bases and the J gene end by 8 bases; junction bases not matched to a gene: 14. The CDR3 DNA reads as TGCGCCAGCAGCCAACCGGGACAGTTGTCGGCCGAGGGCTACACCTTC. As protein: CASSQPGQLSAEGYTF.

Concerning this clone itself: Other DNA sequences within the sample encode an identical CDR3. The chain combines TRBV18 with TRBJ2-7; 7 bases fit TRBD1. CDR1 is KGHSH and CDR2 is LQKENI in the germline V gene. Trimming at V came to 0 bases and at J to 0 bases, leaving 2 bases not matched to a gene. This CDR3 is 15 amino acids long. Written as DNA, the CDR3 is TGTGCCAGCTCACCACCAGGGGACAGCTCCTACGAGCAGTACTTC. Its protein is CASSPPGDSSYEQYF.

This chain connects TRBV28 to TRBJ1-2; D is unresolved. The germline V gene encodes CDR1 MDHEN and CDR2 SYDVKM. Trimming removed 5 bases at V and 4 bases at J, with 14 bases between. This CDR3 region has 14 residues. CDR3 in DNA: TGTGCCAGCAGTCGGCGGAGAGTAGGCTATGGCTACACCTTC. This codes for CASSRRRVGYGYTF.

The chain combines TRBV6-1 with TRBJ2-2; maybe TRBD2 (5 bases). Trimming removed 2 bases from V and 3 bases from J, with 13 bases in between. This CDR3 spans 16 amino acids. CDR1 and CDR2 (germline): MNHNS, SASEGT. The CDR3 DNA follows: TGTGCCAGCAGTGAAACAATTAGCGCGGACACCGGGGAGCTGTTTTTT. Translating it yields CASSETISADTGELFF.

V usage is TRBV30 and J usage is TRBJ1-2; 10 bases map to TRBD1. The CDR3 consists of 16 residues. V lost 1 base, J lost 7 bases, and 12 bases stayed unmatched. From germline, CDR1 is GTSNPN and CDR2 SVGIG (reference sequence). The DNA of the CDR3 is TGTGCCTGGAGTGACGGACAGGGGGATTATTTGGGTGGCTACACCTTC. It yields the protein CAWSDGQGDYLGGYTF.